The entry that follows covers one TCR beta chain sequence. Generated by immunoSEQ multiplex PCR, the TCRdb table keeps only in-frame clones and is missing some. The sample has about 12,000 clones, about 71% seen once. These data come from a study of radiation and T cells in renal cell carcinoma. Treatment in this sample: treatment-naive control, cytoreductive nephrectomy. This receptor was obtained from a woman aged 80 or over with renal cell carcinoma. The material sequenced was tumor tissue, taken from a patient whose treatment was nephrectomy without radiotherapy.

CDR3 in amino acids: CASAGQGDWEQYF. CDR3 nucleotide sequence: TGTGCCAGCGCCGGACAGGGGGATTGGGAGCAGTACTTC. This sequence joins TRBV5-5 and TRBJ2-7; 10 nucleotides match TRBD1. Germline assignment: CDR1 SGHKS and CDR2 YYEKEE (reference sequence). This CDR3 has 13 amino acids. With 7 bases clipped from V and 7 bases from J, the junction kept 8 bases outside the gene matches. The entire variable domain, with the rest obtained from reference TRBV5-5 and TRBJ2-7, is as follows: DAGVTQSPTHLIKTRGQQVTLRCSPISGHKSVSWYQQVLGQGPQFIFQYYEKEERGRGNFPDRFSARQFPNYSSELNVNALLLGDSALYLCASAGQGDWEQYFGPGTRLTVT.